This T cell receptor (beta chain) derives from a study of monozygotic twins with inflammatory bowel disease. Findings and caveats of the study: Among the T cells, different subtypes could not be distinguished. Diversity of TCRbeta measured by inverse Simpson was lower in IBD patients than in healthy co-twins.

Eight separate reactions per sample yielded the cDNA. TCRdb reprocessed the 5' RACE reads; each CDR3 protein has one entry and no DNA is given. The table for this sample gives about 210,000 distinct CDR3 sequences. Concerning this clonotype itself: Its matching antigen is unknown.

Researchers collected over 2 ml of blood per donor. This clonotype originated in a human donor with ulcerative colitis or Crohn's disease, or a healthy co-twin of an affected twin (not recorded which). Sequenced sample: blood.

This CDR3 reads CASSSSSGGIYNEQFF. The chain has TRBV2 and TRBJ2-1; TCRdb's D call, TRBD2, is unchecked because there is no DNA. Germline CDR1 SNHLY, CDR2 FYNNEI. CDR3 length: 16 amino acids. The full variable domain, rest sourced from reference TRBV2 and TRBJ2-1, is EPEVTQTPSHQVTQMGQEVILRCVPISNHLYFYWYRQILGQKVEFLVSFYNNEISEKSEIFDDQFSVERPDGSNFTLKIRSTKLEDSAMYFCASSSSSGGIYNEQFFGPGTRLTVL.